Below, one TCR beta chain is given with its context. This specimen comes from a study of blood T cell repertoires in COVID-19. Across the whole study: Samples taken during acute and convalescent COVID-19 were collected in the United States, Italy and Spain. PBMCs, B-cell-depleted T cells, or T cells were the source of the cDNA or gDNA that made up the material.

Trimming took 0 bases from V and 0 from J, leaving 12 bases between them. The length of the CDR3 is 17 residues. CDR1 is LGHDT and CDR2 is YNNKEL in the germline V gene (reference sequence). As processed by the authors: By means of reference gene primer amplification, nucleated cell counts were estimated. The data were produced by immunoSEQ multiplex PCR, yet TCRdb's version contains in-frame clones alone and is incomplete. V, J and clone size are those of that table, while D and trimming were read from the DNA. The data contain some 100,000 clones, approximately 86% of them singletons. The clonotype originates from a woman in her 70s with active or convalescent COVID-19. This sequence joins TRBV3-1 (or the pseudogene TRBV3-2) and TRBJ1-3; TRBD1 might be the D (5 bases). Sequencing was carried out using peripheral blood. The CDR3 region has the DNA TGTGCCAGCAGCCAAGATCAAACAGGATACTCTGGAAACACCATATATTTT. This sequence encodes CASSQDQTGYSGNTIYF.